The following is a T cell receptor beta chain sequence with its context. The antigen remains unidentified. Since a much larger clone is just one base distant, this may be a read error. TCRdb fed the 5' RACE reads into MiXCR, producing one record per CDR3 protein. The data hold about 160,000 distinct CDR3 sequences, with approximately 9% observed a single time. This specimen comes from a study of CD8 T cells in ankylosing spondylitis. Study-wide findings and caveats: Some motif variants had been reported before (in reactive arthritis synovial fluid and blood). A CD8+ phenotype characterized the disease-linked clones, which were relatively rare in peripheral blood. The authors reported significant enrichment of disease-linked clones in matched ankylosing spondylitis synovial fluid.

Germline CDR1 and CDR2: SQVTM and ANQGSEA. CDR3 length: 15 residues. The chain is built from TRBV29-1 and TRBJ2-7, with no clear D. The source of this sequence is a female donor with ankylosing spondylitis or in good health (not recorded which). The sample comprised blood, either unsorted or a sorted T cell fraction (not recorded which). The CDR3 here is CSVAGGLESSYERYF. CDR3 DNA sequence: TGCAGCGTTGCAGGCGGCCTAGAGAGCTCCTACGAGCGGTACTTC.